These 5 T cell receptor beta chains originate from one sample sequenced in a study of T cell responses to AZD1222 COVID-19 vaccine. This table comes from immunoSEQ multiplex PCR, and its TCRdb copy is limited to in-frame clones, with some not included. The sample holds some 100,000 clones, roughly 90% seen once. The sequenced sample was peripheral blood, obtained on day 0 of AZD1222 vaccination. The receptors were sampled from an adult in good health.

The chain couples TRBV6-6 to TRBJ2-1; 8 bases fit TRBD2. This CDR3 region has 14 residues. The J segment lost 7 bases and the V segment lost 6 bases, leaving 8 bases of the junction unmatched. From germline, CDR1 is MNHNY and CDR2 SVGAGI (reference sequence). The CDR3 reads CASRGSGGRNEQFF. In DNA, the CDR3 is TGTGCCAGCAGGGGTTCGGGGGGGAGGAATGAGCAGTTCTTC.

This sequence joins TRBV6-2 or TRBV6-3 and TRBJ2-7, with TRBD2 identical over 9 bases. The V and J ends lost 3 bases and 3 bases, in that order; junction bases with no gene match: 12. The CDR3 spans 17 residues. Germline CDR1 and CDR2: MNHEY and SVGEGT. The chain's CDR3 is CASSYGAGLAIRYEQYF. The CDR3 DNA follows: TGTGCCAGCAGTTATGGGGCGGGACTAGCAATTCGCTACGAGCAGTACTTC.

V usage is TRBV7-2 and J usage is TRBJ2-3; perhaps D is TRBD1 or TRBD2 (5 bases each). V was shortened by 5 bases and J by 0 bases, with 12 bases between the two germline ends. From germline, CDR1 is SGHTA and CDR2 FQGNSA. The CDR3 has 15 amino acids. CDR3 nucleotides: TGTGCCAGCAGCCTAGGGGCTAGCAGCACAGATACGCAGTATTTT. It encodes CASSLGASSTDTQYF.

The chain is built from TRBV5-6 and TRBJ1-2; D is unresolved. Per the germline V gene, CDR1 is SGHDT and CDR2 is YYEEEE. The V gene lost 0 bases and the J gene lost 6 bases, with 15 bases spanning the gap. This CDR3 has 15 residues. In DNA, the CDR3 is TGTGCCAGCAGCTTGGGGCCCGGGCCCGGAGATGGCTACACCTTC. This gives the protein CASSLGPGPGDGYTF.

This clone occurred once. DNA of the CDR3: TGTGCCAGTAGTATAATGGCAGGTTCCTACGAGCAGTACTTC. It encodes CASSIMAGSYEQYF. This chain links TRBV19 with TRBJ2-7; no firm D call. Germline CDR1 is LNHDA and CDR2 is SQIVND (reference sequence). CDR3 length: 14 residues. V was clipped by 2 bases and J by 1 base, with 9 bases between them.